This T cell receptor beta chain was recorded in a study of PD-L1 blockade in urothelial cancer. Time point in this sample: pretreatment peripheral blood. CDR3 length: 15 residues. The germline V gene encodes CDR1 SNHLY and CDR2 FYNNEI. The V end was cut by 2 bases, the J end by 3 bases, with 11 bases between. Sequencing used immunoSEQ multiplex PCR; TCRdb keeps in-frame clones, though not all of them. The sample consists of nearly 35,000 clones, around 82% of them appearing once. Sequencing used PBMCs, obtained around atezolizumab (anti-PD-L1) treatment. This clonotype was obtained from a man aged 60 to 69 with urothelial cancer. The rearrangement uses TRBV2 and TRBJ2-4, with D possibly being TRBD2 (5 bases). The CDR3 DNA is TGTGCCAGCAGTGAAAGAGGGATGGTCAAAAACATTCAGTACTTC. Its protein product is CASSERGMVKNIQYF.